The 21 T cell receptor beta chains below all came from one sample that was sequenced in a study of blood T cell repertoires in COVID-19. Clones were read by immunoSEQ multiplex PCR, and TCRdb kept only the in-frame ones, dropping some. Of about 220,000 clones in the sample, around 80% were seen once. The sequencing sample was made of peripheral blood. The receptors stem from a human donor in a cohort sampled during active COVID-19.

CDR3 sequence (DNA): TGTGCCAGCAGTTACGGGCGGGTTCATTCCACAGATACGCAGTATTTT. Translated, it gives CASSYGRVHSTDTQYF. V usage is TRBV6-6 and J usage is TRBJ2-3; D possibly corresponds to TRBD2 (5 bases). The germline V gene has CDR1 MNHNY and CDR2 SVGAGI (reference sequence). The V gene lost 2 bases and the J gene lost 2 bases, with 14 bases spanning the gap. The CDR3 has 16 residues.

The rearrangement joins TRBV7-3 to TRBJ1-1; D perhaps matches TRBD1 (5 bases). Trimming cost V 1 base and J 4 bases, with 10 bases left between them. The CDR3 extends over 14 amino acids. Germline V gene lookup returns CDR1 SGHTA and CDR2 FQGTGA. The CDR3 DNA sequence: TGTGCCAGCAGCTTAATGGGGGGAGGCACTGAAGCTTTCTTT. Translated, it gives CASSLMGGGTEAFF. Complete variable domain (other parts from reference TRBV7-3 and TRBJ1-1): GAGVSQTPSNKVTEKGKYVELRCDPISGHTALYWYRQSLGQGPEFLIYFQGTGAADDSGLPNDRFFAVRPEGSVSTLKIQRTERGDSAVYLCASSLMGGGTEAFFGQGTRLTVV.

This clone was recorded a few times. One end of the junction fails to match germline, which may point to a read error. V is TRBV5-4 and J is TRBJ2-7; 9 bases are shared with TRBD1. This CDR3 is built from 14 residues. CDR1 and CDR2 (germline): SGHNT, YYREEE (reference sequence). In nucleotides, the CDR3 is TGTGCCAGCAGCTTGGATCTGGGGGGACAGGGTTTCTCCTTC. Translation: CASSLDLGGQGFSF. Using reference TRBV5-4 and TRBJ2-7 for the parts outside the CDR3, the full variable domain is ETGVTQSPTHLIKTRGQQVTLRCSSQSGHNTVSWYQQALGQGPQFIFQYYREEENGRGNFPPRFSGLQFPNYSSELNVNALELDDSALYLCASSLDLGGQGFSFGPGTRLTVT.

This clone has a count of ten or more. CDR3 DNA: TGTGCCAGCGGGGACAGGGGGCATCAAGATACGCAGTATTTT. It codes for CASGDRGHQDTQYF. The rearrangement uses TRBV27 and TRBJ2-3; 12 bases match TRBD1. This CDR3 region has 14 residues. Losses at the gene ends were 8 bases for V and 5 bases for J; bases not matched to a gene: 5. Germline CDR1 MNHEY, CDR2 SMNVEV (reference sequence).

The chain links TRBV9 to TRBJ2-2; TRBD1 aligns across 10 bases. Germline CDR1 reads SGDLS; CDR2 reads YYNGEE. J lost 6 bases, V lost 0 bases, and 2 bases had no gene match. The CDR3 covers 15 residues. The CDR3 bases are TGTGCCAGCAGCGTAGGACAGGGGGCCGCCGGGGAGCTGTTTTTT. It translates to CASSVGQGAAGELFF. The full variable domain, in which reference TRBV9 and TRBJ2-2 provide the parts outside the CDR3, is DSGVTQTPKHLITATGQRVTLRCSPRSGDLSVYWYQQSLDQGLQFLIQYYNGEERAKGNILERFSAQQFPDLHSELNLSSLELGDSALYFCASSVGQGAAGELFFGEGSRLTVL.

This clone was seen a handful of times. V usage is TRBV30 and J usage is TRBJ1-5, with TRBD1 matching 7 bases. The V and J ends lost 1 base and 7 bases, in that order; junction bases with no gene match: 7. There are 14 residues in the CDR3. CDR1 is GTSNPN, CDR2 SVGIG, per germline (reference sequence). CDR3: CAWSGIQGSQPQHF. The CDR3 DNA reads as TGTGCCTGGAGTGGAATACAGGGGAGCCAGCCCCAGCATTTT.

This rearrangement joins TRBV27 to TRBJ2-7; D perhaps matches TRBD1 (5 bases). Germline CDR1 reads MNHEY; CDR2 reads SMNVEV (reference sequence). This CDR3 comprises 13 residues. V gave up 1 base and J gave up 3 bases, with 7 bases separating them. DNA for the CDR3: TGTGCCAGCAGTTTATACCAGGGCTACGAGCAGTACTTC. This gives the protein CASSLYQGYEQYF.

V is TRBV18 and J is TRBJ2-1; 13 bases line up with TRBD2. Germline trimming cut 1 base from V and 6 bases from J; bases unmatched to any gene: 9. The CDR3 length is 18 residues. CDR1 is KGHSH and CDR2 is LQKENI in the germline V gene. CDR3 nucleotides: TGTGCCAGCTCACCACTCCCCCCAACTAGCGGGAGGGCCAATGAGCAGTTCTTC. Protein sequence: CASSPLPPTSGRANEQFF.

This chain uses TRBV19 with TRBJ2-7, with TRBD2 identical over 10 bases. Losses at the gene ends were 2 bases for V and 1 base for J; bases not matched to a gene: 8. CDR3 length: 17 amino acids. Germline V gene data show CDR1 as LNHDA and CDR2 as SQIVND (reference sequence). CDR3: CASSISGLAKISYEQYF. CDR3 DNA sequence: TGTGCCAGTAGTATATCGGGACTAGCGAAGATTTCCTACGAGCAGTACTTC.

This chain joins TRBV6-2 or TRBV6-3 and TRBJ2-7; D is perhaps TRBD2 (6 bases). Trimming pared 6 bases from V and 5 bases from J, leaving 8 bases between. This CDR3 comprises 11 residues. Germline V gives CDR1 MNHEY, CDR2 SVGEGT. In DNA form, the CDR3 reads TGTGCCAGCAGCAGACTAGACGAGCAGTACTTC. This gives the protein CASSRLDEQYF.

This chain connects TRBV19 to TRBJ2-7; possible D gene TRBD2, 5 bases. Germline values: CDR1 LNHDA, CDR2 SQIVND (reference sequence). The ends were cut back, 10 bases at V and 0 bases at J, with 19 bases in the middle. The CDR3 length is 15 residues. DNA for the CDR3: TGTGCCACCCGGGGAGCGCCACAACCCTCCTACGAGCAGTACTTC. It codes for CATRGAPQPSYEQYF.

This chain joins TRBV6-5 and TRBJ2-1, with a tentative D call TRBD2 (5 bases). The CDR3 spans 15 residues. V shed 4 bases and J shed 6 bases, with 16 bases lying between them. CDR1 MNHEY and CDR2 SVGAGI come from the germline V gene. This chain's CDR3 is CASSSAGISVNEQFF. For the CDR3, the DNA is TGTGCCAGCAGTTCCGCCGGGATTTCTGTCAATGAGCAGTTCTTC.

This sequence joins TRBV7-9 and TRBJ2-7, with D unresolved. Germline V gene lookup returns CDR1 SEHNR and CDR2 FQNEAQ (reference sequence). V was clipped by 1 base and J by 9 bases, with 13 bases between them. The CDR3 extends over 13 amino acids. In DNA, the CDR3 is TGTGCCAGCAGCTTAGAGAGAGAGAATCGGCAGTACTTC. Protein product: CASSLERENRQYF.

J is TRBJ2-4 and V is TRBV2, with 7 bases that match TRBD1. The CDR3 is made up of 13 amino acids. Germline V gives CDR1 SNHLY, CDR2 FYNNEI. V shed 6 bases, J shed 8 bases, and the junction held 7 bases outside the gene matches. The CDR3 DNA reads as TGTGCCAGCAGGAGGGGGCCCTGGGACATTCAGTACTTC. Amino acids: CASRRGPWDIQYF.

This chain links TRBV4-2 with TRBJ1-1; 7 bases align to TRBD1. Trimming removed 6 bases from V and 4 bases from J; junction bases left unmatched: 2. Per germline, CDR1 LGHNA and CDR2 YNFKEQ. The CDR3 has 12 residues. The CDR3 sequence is CASSDRVTEAFF. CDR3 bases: TGTGCCAGCAGTGACAGGGTCACTGAAGCTTTCTTT.

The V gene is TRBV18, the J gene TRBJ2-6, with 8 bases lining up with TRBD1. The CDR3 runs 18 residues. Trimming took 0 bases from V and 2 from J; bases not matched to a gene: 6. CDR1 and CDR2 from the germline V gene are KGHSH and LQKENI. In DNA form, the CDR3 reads TGTGCCAGCTCACCACCGGACAGGGTGGGTCCTGGGGCCAACGTCCTGACTTTC. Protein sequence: CASSPPDRVGPGANVLTF.

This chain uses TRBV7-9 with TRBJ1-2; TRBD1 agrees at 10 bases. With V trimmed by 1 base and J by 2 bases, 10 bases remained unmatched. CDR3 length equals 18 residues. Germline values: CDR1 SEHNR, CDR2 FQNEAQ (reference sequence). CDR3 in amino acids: CASSLVYGDRGGNYGYTF. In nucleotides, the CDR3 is TGTGCCAGCAGCTTAGTCTATGGGGACAGGGGCGGAAACTATGGCTACACCTTC.

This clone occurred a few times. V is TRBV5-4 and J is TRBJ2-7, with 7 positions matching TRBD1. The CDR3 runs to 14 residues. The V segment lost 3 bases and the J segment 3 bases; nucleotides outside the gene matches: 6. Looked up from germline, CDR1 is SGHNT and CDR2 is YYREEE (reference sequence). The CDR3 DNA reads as TGTGCCAGCAGCTGGGACAGAGCCTACTACGAGCAGTACTTC. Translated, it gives CASSWDRAYYEQYF.

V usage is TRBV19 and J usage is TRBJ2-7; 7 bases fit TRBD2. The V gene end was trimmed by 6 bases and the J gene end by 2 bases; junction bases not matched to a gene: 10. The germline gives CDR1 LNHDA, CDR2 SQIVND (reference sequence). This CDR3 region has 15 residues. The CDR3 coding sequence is TGTGCCAGTAGGAGGTATAGCGGGTCAGCCTACGAGCAGTACTTC. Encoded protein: CASRRYSGSAYEQYF.

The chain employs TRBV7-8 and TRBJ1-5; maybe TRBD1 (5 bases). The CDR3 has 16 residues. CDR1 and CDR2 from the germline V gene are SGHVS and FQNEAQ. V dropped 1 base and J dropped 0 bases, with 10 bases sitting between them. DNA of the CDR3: TGTGCCAGCAGCTTAGTGCAGGGAATTAGCAATCAGCCCCAGCATTTT. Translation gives CASSLVQGISNQPQHF.

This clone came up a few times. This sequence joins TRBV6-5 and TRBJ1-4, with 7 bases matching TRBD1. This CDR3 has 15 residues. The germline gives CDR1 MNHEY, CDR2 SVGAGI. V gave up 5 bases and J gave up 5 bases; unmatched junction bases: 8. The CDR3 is CASSRQGEGNEKLFF. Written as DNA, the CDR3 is TGTGCCAGCAGTCGTCAGGGGGAAGGAAATGAAAAACTGTTTTTT.